Listed here is a single TCR beta chain. The target antigen is unknown. These data are taken from a study of T cell responses to AZD1222 COVID-19 vaccine. Germline V gene data show CDR1 as MDHEN and CDR2 as SYDVKM. The CDR3 has 18 amino acids. J was trimmed by 2 bases and V by 5 bases; bases with no gene match: 12. Study-wide points: Spike was spanned by vaccine-associated CD4 TCRs, with dominance at 160-218 and 743-854. At study baseline, merely several AZD1222 recipients were seropositive. There were repertoire samples only from the period after the peak T cell response. Females made up more of the donors, who were largely white British, and clonal diversity may have come out too low.

Sequencing used immunoSEQ multiplex PCR; TCRdb keeps in-frame clones, though not all of them. The sample holds around 110,000 clones, roughly nine tenths seen once. This sequence was found in an adult who received the AZD1222 COVID-19 vaccine. The sequences come from peripheral blood, collected 28 days after the second AZD1222 dose. J is TRBJ2-5 and V is TRBV28; 12 nucleotides match TRBD2. The CDR3, as DNA: TGTGCCAGCAGTACGACTAGCGGGAGAGGGTCCTTACAAGAGACCCAGTACTTC. Amino acids: CASSTTSGRGSLQETQYF.